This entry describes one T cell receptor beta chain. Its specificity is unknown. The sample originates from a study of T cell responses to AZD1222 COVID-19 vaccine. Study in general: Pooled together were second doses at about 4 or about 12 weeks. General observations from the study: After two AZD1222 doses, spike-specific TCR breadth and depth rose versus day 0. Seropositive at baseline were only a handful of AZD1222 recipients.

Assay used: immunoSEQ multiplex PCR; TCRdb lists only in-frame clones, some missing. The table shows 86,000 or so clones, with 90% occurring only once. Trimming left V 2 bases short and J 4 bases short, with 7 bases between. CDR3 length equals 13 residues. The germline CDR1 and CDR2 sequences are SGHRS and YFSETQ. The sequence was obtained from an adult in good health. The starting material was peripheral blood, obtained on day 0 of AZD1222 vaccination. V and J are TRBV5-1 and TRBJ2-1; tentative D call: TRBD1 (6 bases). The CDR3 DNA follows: TGCGCCAGCAGCTTAGGACAGTACAATGAGCAGTTCTTC. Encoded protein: CASSLGQYNEQFF.